This T cell receptor (beta chain) appears in the sequencing data of a study of OX40 agonist ivuxolimab in advanced cancers. About the study as a whole: The costimulatory receptor OX40 (CD134) was targeted by ivuxolimab, a fully human IgG2 agonistic monoclonal antibody. Intravenous ivuxolimab was administered to patients every 2 weeks at six dose levels: 0.01, 0.1, 0.3, 1.5, 3 and 10 mg/kg. Among the roughly 52 dose-escalation patients, about 20 had hepatocellular carcinoma, around 15 melanoma, 9 renal cell carcinoma and 9 head and neck cancer. The dose-escalation cohort was 82.7% male with a mean age of about 60 years, ranging from about 23 to 85. Prior anti-PD-1, anti-PD-L1 or anti-CTLA-4 therapy was permitted, and checkpoint inhibitors had been received by roughly two fifths of dose-escalation patients. Partial responses occurred in three dose-escalation patients, of whom one had hepatocellular carcinoma and two had cutaneous melanoma. Peripheral TCRbeta sequencing was intended to test whether TCR sequence diversity was altered and clonal T-cell expansion was caused by ivuxolimab. The monotherapy dose-escalation portion (N ≈ 57 patients) of the phase I ivuxolimab trial is reported in the paper. On the study overall, not on this receptor specifically: After ivuxolimab, more expanded clones were found on average in CD8+ T cells than in CD4+ T cells. Low levels of normalized T-cell clonal expansion were also seen in some nonresponding patients. In the 0.1-3.0 mg/kg groups, partial responders were among the patients with the lowest normalized peripheral clonal expansion, particularly in CD8+ T cells. The antigen specificity of the clonally expanded peripheral T cells was not determined. At doses of 0.1 to 3.0 mg/kg, clonal expansion of both CD4+ and CD8+ T cells in blood was seen between baseline and week 6.

As for this clone: Its antigen target is currently unknown. No qualities accompany the bases; no much larger clone lies one base away.

The CDR3 runs 12 amino acids, cysteine and phenylalanine included. The sequence is cut down to CDR3 DNA, 36 bases in frame from base 1. The germline V gene specifies SGHVS as CDR1 and FNYEAQ as CDR2. V is reduced by 2 bases and J by 6 bases, leaving a spacing of 8 bases between them. Patients with a history of autoimmune disease or receiving systemic immunosuppression were excluded from the trial. Peripheral blood for TCR sequencing was collected from all dose cohorts at baseline, on cycle 4 day 1, and on cycle 7 day 1. The samples were taken from a phase I, first-in-human, multicenter, open-label dose-escalation trial of ivuxolimab. The trial enrolled adults with locally advanced or metastatic head and neck squamous cell, hepatocellular, melanoma or renal cell carcinoma. Before TCR sequencing, CD4+ T cells and CD8+ T cells were sorted from peripheral blood as separate populations. Genomic DNA was isolated from the sorted cells so that the TCRbeta CDR3 region could be sequenced. The immunoSEQ Assay was used for sequencing of TCRbeta CDR3 regions. The table comes from immuneACCESS by way of TCRdb, which keeps in-frame sequences with V and J called. Part of the clones is missing from these tables; in studies checked, under half for an unresolved V gene and the rest for unknown reasons. Across this sample there are about 80,000 clones, with 80% to 90% seen only once. The top ten clones comprise 25% of the sample.

The chain uses TRBV7-6 and TRBJ2-7, with TRBD1 tentatively as D gene (5 bases match). This TCR came from an adult with an advanced solid tumor such as melanoma, head and neck, liver or kidney cancer. The source was CD4+ or CD8+ T cells sorted from blood, collected in a trial of the OX40 agonist ivuxolimab. The CDR3 protein sequence reads: CASSLTGGEQYF. Read as DNA, the sequence is TGTGCCAGCAGCTTAACAGGCGGCGAGCAGTACTTC.